A selection of T cell receptor beta chains follows, all from one sample in a study of cytomegalovirus exposure and HLA in healthy donors. TCRdb keeps only in-frame clones here, not all; method: immunoSEQ multiplex PCR. The sample shows 170,000 or so clones, under 85% of them seen only once. Sequenced: PBMCs. Every receptor here comes from a man aged 45-60 years in good health and CMV-seronegative. CDR3s leave out the opening cysteine and the closing phenylalanine or tryptophan. Only part of the rows carry a size: once, few, many, or a class if the clone is expanded.

J gene	clone size	V gene	CDR3 protein
TRBJ1-3	.	TRBV6-5	ASSYNSHSGNTIY
TRBJ2-5	.	TRBV7-2	ASSFDRGRETQY
TRBJ2-3	.	TRBV9	ASSGVGGNTQY
TRBJ1-1	.	TRBV19	ASSIRGQGARDTEAF
TRBJ2-5	.	TRBV5-1	ASSFQAGVGETQY
TRBJ1-1	.	TRBV7-2	ASRRARVNTEAF
TRBJ1-3	few	TRBV4-3	ASSQAWTTGNTIY
TRBJ1-4	.	TRBV29-1	SGLQVDRGREKLF
TRBJ1-2	.	TRBV4-2	ASSQAPGQGIHGYT
TRBJ2-6	.	TRBV28	ASRGANVLT
TRBJ2-2	.	TRBV5-1	ASSLGQGEHTGELF
TRBJ2-5	.	TRBV2	ASTGTGEETQY
TRBJ1-4	.	TRBV5-1	ASSLGQGREKLF
TRBJ2-1	.	TRBV7-9	ASSLAPPNEQF
TRBJ1-4	once	TRBV9	ASSVGQGREKLF
TRBJ1-6	.	TRBV18	ASSPAGFYSPLH
TRBJ2-5	.	TRBV11-2	ASSSRDRDQETQY
TRBJ2-3	.	TRBV5-1	ASSLVGDTQY
TRBJ2-7	.	TRBV5-6	ASSLPFSQQY
TRBJ1-5	.	TRBV6-1	AVRGRGLNQPQH
TRBJ2-1	.	TRBV11-3	ASSFPLAGDHEQF